This TCR beta chain was sequenced in a study of shared clonotypes between healthy human individuals. Trimming at V came to 3 bases and at J to 6 bases, leaving 7 bases not matched to a gene. Germline-derived CDR1 and CDR2 are MNHNS and SASEGT. This CDR3 is built from 15 residues. This table comes from immunoSEQ multiplex PCR, and its TCRdb copy is limited to in-frame clones, with some not included. The sample has roughly 1,100,000 clones, around 76% seen once; the top ten hold 1.4%. Comment on this clone: The antigen remains undetermined. The same CDR3 arises from other DNA sequences in this sample as well.

Whole-study results and caveats: Clonotype sharing across a few donors was observed for about 5.5% of naive CD4 clonotypes.

The rearrangement joins TRBV6-1 to TRBJ1-5; TRBD1 aligns across 8 bases. Sequenced sample: memory CD4+ T cells sorted from blood. The sample's subset: CD45RA-negative fraction. The clonotype originates from a man younger than 35 in good health. Here the CDR3 DNA reads TGTGCCAGCAGTGAGAAAACAGGGGGTGGTCAGCCCCAGCATTTT. It translates to CASSEKTGGGQPQHF.